Listed below are T cell receptor beta chains from one sample, sequenced in a study of blood T cells in healthy people across ages. Using its own MiXCR run on the 5' RACE reads, TCRdb lists one record per CDR3 protein. The repertoire consists of approximately 940,000 distinct CDR3 sequences, with about 44% occurring once and the leading ten covering roughly 13%. Sequencing was performed on blood. The receptors come from a man aged 25-45 years in good health. The CDR3 runs from the conserved cysteine through the conserved F or W. D genes are given only for firm matches. Not every row has a clone size; where given, it reads once, few, many or a size class.

size: NA
D: NA
V: TRBV21-1
J: TRBJ2-2
DNA: TGTGCCAGCAGCTCCAGTCGGAGGGGGCCTCCCACCGGGGAGCTGTTTTTT
CDR3: CASSSSRRGPPTGELFF

size: few
D: NA
V: TRBV7-2
J: TRBJ2-5
DNA: TGTGCCAGCAGCGGGCAGGGAACTCAAGAGACCCAGTACTTC
CDR3: CASSGQGTQETQYF

size: NA
D: TRBD2
V: TRBV6-5
J: TRBJ2-7
DNA: TGTGCCAGCAGTAAAGGTGGCGGGGGGGCCTACGAGCAGTACTTC
CDR3: CASSKGGGGAYEQYF

size: NA
D: NA
V: TRBV5-1
J: TRBJ1-2
DNA: TGCGCCAGCAGCTTGGCCGGCAGTTACAACTATGGCTACACCTTC
CDR3: CASSLAGSYNYGYTF

size: few
D: NA
V: TRBV9
J: TRBJ1-1
DNA: TGTGCCAGCAGCGTCGGTATGAACACTGAAGCTTTCTTT
CDR3: CASSVGMNTEAFF

size: few
D: TRBD1
V: TRBV12-3/TRBV12-4
J: TRBJ2-3
DNA: TGTGCCAGCAGTTGGGGGGACAGGATAGCAGATACGCAGTATTTT
CDR3: CASSWGDRIADTQYF

size: NA
D: NA
V: TRBV28
J: TRBJ2-5
DNA: TGTGCCAGCAGTTGGGGACGTCGGGAGCAGTACTTC
CDR3: CASSWGRREQYF

size: NA
D: NA
V: TRBV2
J: TRBJ1-5
DNA: TGTGCCAGCAGTGAAGCCGGAGGCACCGGCAATCAGCCCCAGCATTTT
CDR3: CASSEAGGTGNQPQHF

size: few
D: NA
V: TRBV25-1
J: TRBJ2-5
DNA: TGTGCCAGCAGTGACCGGGACACCCAAGAGACCCAGTACTTC
CDR3: CASSDRDTQETQYF

size: NA
D: NA
V: TRBV7-2
J: TRBJ2-5
DNA: TGTGCCAGCAGCTTACAAGGGGCAGGGATAGAGACCCAGTACTTC
CDR3: CASSLQGAGIETQYF

size: few
D: NA
V: TRBV4-1
J: TRBJ2-7
DNA: TGCGCCAGCAGCCAAGATCTGGGCAGTACCTACGAGCAGTACTTC
CDR3: CASSQDLGSTYEQYF

size: few
D: TRBD2
V: TRBV24-1
J: TRBJ2-1
DNA: TGTGCCACCAGTGATGCGGGGGGGCCCTACAATGAGCAGTTCTTC
CDR3: CATSDAGGPYNEQFF

size: few
D: TRBD1
V: TRBV12-3/TRBV12-4
J: TRBJ2-5
DNA: TGTGCCAGCAGTTTTGGGACAGGGAGCCAAGAGACCCAGTACTTC
CDR3: CASSFGTGSQETQYF

size: NA
D: NA
V: TRBV13
J: TRBJ1-2
DNA: TGTGCCAGCAGCTTAGGCGTCAGTAATGACTATGGCTACACCTTC
CDR3: CASSLGVSNDYGYTF

size: NA
D: TRBD1
V: TRBV12-3/TRBV12-4
J: TRBJ1-1
DNA: TGTGCCAGCAGTAGGAGGGGGCGTATTGAAGCTTTCTTT
CDR3: CASSRRGRIEAFF

size: few
D: NA
V: TRBV3-1
J: TRBJ2-1
DNA: TGTGCCAGCAGTGAAACCGGGACACTGTACAATGAGCAGTTCTTC
CDR3: CASSETGTLYNEQFF

size: NA
D: TRBD1
V: TRBV6-2/TRBV6-3
J: TRBJ2-4
DNA: TGTGCCAGCAGCCCCGGGACAGGCGAAGGGATCTCCTACAAGCAGTACTTC
CDR3: CASSPGTGEGISYKQYF

size: once
D: TRBD1
V: TRBV7-9
J: TRBJ1-4
DNA: TGTGCCAGCAGCTTGGGACAGGGACAACTGTTTTTT
CDR3: CASSLGQGQLFF

size: NA
D: TRBD2
V: TRBV7-8
J: TRBJ2-7
DNA: TGTGCCAGCAGCTTATTGAAGCGGGGGCCTTCCTACGAGCAGTACTTC
CDR3: CASSLLKRGPSYEQYF

size: few
D: NA
V: TRBV20-1
J: TRBJ1-4
DNA: TGCAGTGCCGATGCAACTAATGAAAAACTGTTTTTT
CDR3: CSADATNEKLFF

size: NA
D: NA
V: TRBV12-3/TRBV12-4
J: TRBJ2-7
DNA: TGTGCCAGCACCCTAGGACAGCCGCCCTACGAGCAGTACTTC
CDR3: CASTLGQPPYEQYF

size: few
D: NA
V: TRBV3-1
J: TRBJ2-7
DNA: TGTGCCAGCAGCCAAGTATTCTCCAGCTACGAGCAGTACTTC
CDR3: CASSQVFSSYEQYF

size: NA
D: TRBD1
V: TRBV10-3
J: TRBJ1-1
DNA: TGTGCCATCAGGGACTCGACAGGGGAAGCTTTCTTT
CDR3: CAIRDSTGEAFF

size: NA
D: TRBD1
V: TRBV20-1
J: TRBJ2-3
DNA: TGCAGTGCTAGGTTATGGGGACAGGGGCTCACAGATACGCAGTATTTT
CDR3: CSARLWGQGLTDTQYF

size: NA
D: TRBD1
V: TRBV20-1
J: TRBJ2-1
DNA: TGCAGTGCTAGACAGGGGGCCTCCTACAATGAGCAGTTCTTC
CDR3: CSARQGASYNEQFF

size: NA
D: TRBD2
V: TRBV7-2
J: TRBJ2-3
DNA: TGTGCCAGCAGCTCCGCGGGGGGGCGAACAGATACGCAGTATTTT
CDR3: CASSSAGGRTDTQYF

size: NA
D: NA
V: TRBV27
J: TRBJ2-3
DNA: TGTGCCAGCAGGGGATGGACTACGGCAGATACGCAGTATTTT
CDR3: CASRGWTTADTQYF

size: NA
D: NA
V: TRBV30
J: TRBJ2-1
DNA: TGTGCCCTCTGGGCGGAATTGAGCTCCTACAATGAGCAGTTCTTC
CDR3: CALWAELSSYNEQFF

size: NA
D: TRBD2
V: TRBV7-2
J: TRBJ2-1
DNA: TGTGCCAGCAAGGCCGCGGGGGGGTCCCCCAATGAGCAGTTCTTC
CDR3: CASKAAGGSPNEQFF

size: NA
D: TRBD2
V: TRBV10-3
J: TRBJ2-1
DNA: TGTGCCATCAGTGGAGGCCAGCGGGAGGTTGGTGAGCAGTTCTTC
CDR3: CAISGGQREVGEQFF

size: many
D: NA
V: TRBV4-2
J: TRBJ2-3
DNA: TGTGCCAGCAGCCAAGCAGGTGCAGATACGCAGTATTTT
CDR3: CASSQAGADTQYF

size: NA
D: TRBD1
V: TRBV29-1
J: TRBJ1-2
DNA: TGCAGCGTCACAAGGAACCGACAGGGATTGGACGGCTACACCTTC
CDR3: CSVTRNRQGLDGYTF

size: once
D: TRBD1
V: TRBV7-2
J: TRBJ2-7
DNA: TGTGCCAGCAACCCACAGGGGGGTGCCTACGAGCAGTACTTC
CDR3: CASNPQGGAYEQYF

size: many
D: NA
V: TRBV7-2
J: TRBJ2-2
DNA: TGTGCCAGTACCTGGGGGCAATCGAACACCGGGGAGCTGTTTTTT
CDR3: CASTWGQSNTGELFF

size: NA
D: NA
V: TRBV6-1
J: TRBJ2-5
DNA: TGTGCCAGCAGTGAACGACAGCAAGAGACCCAGTACTTC
CDR3: CASSERQQETQYF

size: NA
D: TRBD1
V: TRBV2
J: TRBJ2-1
DNA: TGTGCCAGCACAACAGGGGGCAGTGAGCAGTTCTTC
CDR3: CASTTGGSEQFF

size: NA
D: NA
V: TRBV28
J: TRBJ1-5
DNA: TGTGCCAGCAGTCTCACAGGGCGCGCCCGGCCCCAGCATTTT
CDR3: CASSLTGRARPQHF

size: once
D: NA
V: TRBV7-2
J: TRBJ2-5
DNA: TGTGCCAGCAGCAAGGACGTGAAAAACACTCAGTACTTC
CDR3: CASSKDVKNTQYF

size: few
D: NA
V: TRBV6-1
J: TRBJ1-1
DNA: TGTGCCAGCAGCCTTATGGGGATGAACACTGAAGCTTTCTTT
CDR3: CASSLMGMNTEAFF

size: NA
D: TRBD2
V: TRBV7-9
J: TRBJ2-5
DNA: TGTGCCGGCAGCTACGCCGGGACTAGCTTCAATGAGCAGTACTTC
CDR3: CAGSYAGTSFNEQYF

size: NA
D: NA
V: TRBV29-1
J: TRBJ2-2
DNA: TGCAGCGTCGCCGGGCCGGGCTCCGGGGAGCTGTTTTTT
CDR3: CSVAGPGSGELFF

size: few
D: TRBD1
V: TRBV10-3
J: TRBJ2-7
DNA: TGTGCCATTAGACAGGGGGCGAACGGCGAGCAGTACTTC
CDR3: CAIRQGANGEQYF

size: NA
D: TRBD2
V: TRBV6-6
J: TRBJ2-1
DNA: TGTGCCAGCAGTTACTCGGCTAGCGGGCAGTTCTTC
CDR3: CASSYSASGQFF

size: NA
D: NA
V: TRBV27
J: TRBJ1-6
DNA: TGTGCCAGTAGTGACAGCGTTTTAAATTCACCCCTCCACTTT
CDR3: CASSDSVLNSPLHF

size: many
D: NA
V: TRBV29-1
J: TRBJ2-1
DNA: TGCAGCGTTGAAGGGGACACCGATGAGCAGTTCTTC
CDR3: CSVEGDTDEQFF

size: few
D: TRBD2
V: TRBV6-6
J: TRBJ2-5
DNA: TGTGCCAGCAGTTCACCGGGACTAGCGTTACAGGAGACCCAGTACTTC
CDR3: CASSSPGLALQETQYF

size: NA
D: NA
V: TRBV29-1
J: TRBJ2-5
DNA: TGCAGCGTTGAAGGGGCCGGGGTAGACCAAGAGACCCAGTACTTC
CDR3: CSVEGAGVDQETQYF

size: many
D: TRBD1
V: TRBV5-1
J: TRBJ2-7
DNA: TGTGCCAGCAGTTTAGGGGACAGTCCCTACGAGCAGTACTTC
CDR3: CASSLGDSPYEQYF

size: NA
D: TRBD1
V: TRBV4-1
J: TRBJ1-1
DNA: TGCGCCAGCAGCCAAGGGATCAGGGGGCTGAACACTGAAGCTTTCTTT
CDR3: CASSQGIRGLNTEAFF